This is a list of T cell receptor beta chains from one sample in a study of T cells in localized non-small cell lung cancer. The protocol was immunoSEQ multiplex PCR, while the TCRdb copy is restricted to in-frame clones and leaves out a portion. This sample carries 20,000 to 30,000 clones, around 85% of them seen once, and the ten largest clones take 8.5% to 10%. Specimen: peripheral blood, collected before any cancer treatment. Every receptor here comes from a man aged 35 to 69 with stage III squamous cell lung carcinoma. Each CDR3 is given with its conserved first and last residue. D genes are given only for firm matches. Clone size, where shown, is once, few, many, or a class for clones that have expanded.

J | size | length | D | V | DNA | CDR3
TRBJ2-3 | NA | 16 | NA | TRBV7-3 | TGTGCCAGCAGCTTATCCCGGCTAGCGAGGGCAGATACGCAGTATTTT | CASSLSRLARADTQYF
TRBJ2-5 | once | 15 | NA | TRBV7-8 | TGTGCCAGCAGCTTCAGTGGAAATCCGCAAGAGACCCAGTACTTC | CASSFSGNPQETQYF
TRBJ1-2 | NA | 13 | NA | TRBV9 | TGTGCCAGCACCTTCTCGAACGGCTATGGCTACACCTTC | CASTFSNGYGYTF
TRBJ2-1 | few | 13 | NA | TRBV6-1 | TGTGCCAGCAACTTCGACGCGAACAATGAGCAGTTCTTC | CASNFDANNEQFF
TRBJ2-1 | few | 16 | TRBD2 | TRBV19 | TGTGCCAGTAGTCTCGCAGCGGGGGGGCCGGTGGATGAGCAGTTCTTC | CASSLAAGGPVDEQFF
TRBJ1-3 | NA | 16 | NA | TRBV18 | TGTGCCAGCTCAGGCGGGACGGGTAGCTCTGGAAACACCATATATTTT | CASSGGTGSSGNTIYF
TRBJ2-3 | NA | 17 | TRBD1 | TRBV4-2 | TGTGCCAGCAGCCATCCCCCCCGAGACAGGGGTCGAGGTACGCAGTATTTT | CASSHPPRDRGRGTQYF
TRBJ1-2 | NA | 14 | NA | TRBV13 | TGTGCCAGCAGCCAGGGAGGACAGTACTATGGCTACACCTTC | CASSQGGQYYGYTF
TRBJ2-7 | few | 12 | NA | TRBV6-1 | TGTGCCAGCAGGAAAGGGAGATACGAGCAGTACTTC | CASRKGRYEQYF
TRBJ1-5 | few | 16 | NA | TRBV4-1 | TGCGCCAGCAGCCAGAGGGAGGGGATCAACGGAGAGCCCCAGCATTTT | CASSQREGINGEPQHF
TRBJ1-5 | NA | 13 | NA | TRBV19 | TGTGCCAGTAGGATGGGGGGGGATCAGCCCCAGCATTTT | CASRMGGDQPQHF
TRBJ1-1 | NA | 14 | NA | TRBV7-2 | TGTGCCAGCAGCAGATATCAGGGGAAGTCTGAAGCTTTCTTT | CASSRYQGKSEAFF
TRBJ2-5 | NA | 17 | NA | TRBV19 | TGTGCCAGTAGTACAAGACAGTACCAGGGACTCGGGGAGACCCAGTACTTC | CASSTRQYQGLGETQYF
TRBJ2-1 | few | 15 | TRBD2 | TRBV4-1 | TGCGCCAGCAGCCAAGAATCTGGGACGGGGGGGGAGCAGTTCTTC | CASSQESGTGGEQFF
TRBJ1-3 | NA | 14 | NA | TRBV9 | TGTGCCAGCAGCCAAGAGTGGTCTGGAAACACCATATATTTT | CASSQEWSGNTIYF
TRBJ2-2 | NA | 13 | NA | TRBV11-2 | TGTGCCAGCAGCTTGACGAACACCGGGGAGCTGTTTTTT | CASSLTNTGELFF
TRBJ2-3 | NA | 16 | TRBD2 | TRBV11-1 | TGTGCCAGCAGCGTTGTTGGGACTAGCGGGGCGGATACGCAGTATTTT | CASSVVGTSGADTQYF
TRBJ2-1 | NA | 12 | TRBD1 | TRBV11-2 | TGTGCCAGCAGCTTAGCCGGGACAGGGGAGTTCTTC | CASSLAGTGEFF
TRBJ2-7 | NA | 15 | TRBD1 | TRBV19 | TGTGCCAGTAGTGATCTGGGACAGCTCACCTACGAGCAGTACTTC | CASSDLGQLTYEQYF
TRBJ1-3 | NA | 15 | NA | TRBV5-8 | TGTGCCAGCAGTTCTGACAGGCGCTCTGGAAACACCATATATTTT | CASSSDRRSGNTIYF